Sequencing of this TCR beta chain was carried out in a study of T cell repertoires in cytomegalovirus infection (dated by TCRdb to 2018 to 2020). About the study as a whole: Peptide stimulations targeted recently identified HLA-C-restricted CMV epitopes, whose presentation resists viral immunomodulation, together with well-studied HLA-B-restricted epitopes. Because public TCR beta signatures pointed to carriage of CMV infection together with the matching HLA type, the HLA type of each donor mattered for the analysis.

Taken with the paper, the label for treatment or condition translates to: in vitro stimulation with specific CMV peptide epitopes to enrich CMV-specific T cells. Points on this clonotype: The antigen this receptor binds is unknown. Base qualities are not recorded, but no much larger clone differs from it by a single base.

V loses 3 bases at its end and J loses 3 bases; junction bases beyond the gene matches: 11. Via the germline V gene, CDR1 is MNHEY and CDR2 SVGEGT. Inclusive of the bounding cysteine and valine, the CDR3 is 17 residues long. Only the CDR3 DNA is retained, 51 bases long and in frame from the first base. Sequencing instrument: Illumina HiSeq 1500. The raw public data were reprocessed by TCRdb itself: fastp quality trimming at Q25, MiXCR clonotype calling, in-frame beta chains only. Rows with a matching CDR3 protein are joined into one entry that keeps the most common DNA and genes. The sample records about 920,000 distinct CDR3 sequences, 25% to 40% of which are singletons. 10% to 15% of the sample is held by the ten biggest clonotypes. The paper as a whole reports these results and caveats: In the ex vivo response, HLA-C-restricted CMV-specific TCR beta clonotypes were dominant, and in two of eight donors the single most frequent clonotype came from this HLA-C-restricted group. Cumulative frequency of public TCR beta family members discriminated carriers of CMV infection plus the relevant HLA type in this cohort and an independent approximately 360-donor cohort.

Here the chain combines TRBV6-2 or TRBV6-3 and TRBJ2-7; 10 bases in the middle match TRBD1. The starting material was cultured CD8+ T cells from PBMCs, obtained from culture after CMV antigen stimulation. This receptor was taken from a human donor in good health (CMV status not recorded). Some clones in this sample may be carry-over from other donors' samples. The CDR3 reads CASSYRTGTGDFYEQYV. The DNA sequence is as follows: TGTGCCAGCAGTTATCGTACCGGGACAGGGGATTTCTACGAGCAGTACGTC.